The next 2 T cell receptor beta chains were all read from a single sample in a study of T cell repertoires in cytomegalovirus infection. Which antigens these TCRs recognize remains unknown. TCRdb itself ran the reads through MiXCR, one entry per CDR3 protein. The sample includes around 100,000 distinct CDR3 sequences, around 45% of them seen just once. Sample: CD8+ T cells from cultured PBMCs, taken from culture after CMV antigen stimulation. All receptors come from a human donor in good health (CMV status not recorded). Some clones in this sample may be carry-over from other donors' samples.

This clonotype was seen more than once but under ten times. V and J are TRBV7-8 and TRBJ2-7, with 10 nucleotides matching TRBD1. The trim removed 4 bases at V and 6 bases at J, leaving 9 bases unmatched. CDR3 length: 15 amino acids. CDR1 and CDR2 from the germline V gene are SGHVS and FQNEAQ. The CDR3 region has the DNA TGTGCCAGCAGCTACTCGGGACAGGGGTTACTCGAGCAGTACTTC. Its translation: CASSYSGQGLLEQYF.

This clonotype occurred a few times. This rearrangement joins TRBV19 to TRBJ1-1; D is uncertain. Deletions cut 3 bases from V and 4 bases from J, with 9 bases between. CDR1 LNHDA and CDR2 SQIVND come from the germline V gene (reference sequence). The CDR3 spans 13 residues. The CDR3 here is CASSIGSGTEAFF. The CDR3, as DNA: TGTGCCAGTAGTATCGGGTCCGGCACTGAAGCTTTCTTT.